This is a list of T cell receptor beta chains from one sample in a study of blood T cell repertoires in COVID-19. Sequencing used immunoSEQ multiplex PCR; TCRdb keeps in-frame clones, though not all of them. In the table there are about 310,000 clones, approximately 89% of which are singletons. What was sequenced was PBMCs or T cells enriched from blood (not recorded which). The receptors shown here come from a woman between 40 and 55 years old who had recovered from COVID-19. Both conserved end residues are part of each CDR3. The order of the fields is J gene, V gene, clone size, D gene, CDR3 protein, CDR3 DNA. The D gene is left open where the match is weak. Not every row has a clone size; where given, it reads once, few, many or a size class.

J: TRBJ1-2
V: TRBV9
size: -
D: -
CDR3: CASSERVGERSYTF
DNA: TGTGCCAGCAGCGAGCGGGTGGGGGAGCGGAGCTACACCTTC

J: TRBJ2-5
V: TRBV6-5
size: few
D: TRBD1
CDR3: CASSYSPDRLETQYF
DNA: TGTGCCAGCAGTTACTCCCCGGACAGGCTAGAGACCCAGTACTTC

J: TRBJ2-5
V: TRBV10-3
size: -
D: -
CDR3: CAISESRSQETQYF
DNA: TGTGCCATCAGTGAGTCTCGGTCCCAAGAGACCCAGTACTTC

J: TRBJ2-5
V: TRBV11-2
size: few
D: -
CDR3: CASSPLSTRRETQYF
DNA: TGTGCCAGCAGCCCTTTGTCGACTAGGCGGGAGACCCAGTACTTC

J: TRBJ1-2
V: TRBV3-1/TRBV3-2
size: -
D: -
CDR3: CASSLSGTGGYTF
DNA: TGTGCCAGCAGCCTGAGCGGCACGGGTGGCTACACCTTC

J: TRBJ1-4
V: TRBV15
size: -
D: -
CDR3: CATSRDRGTNEKLFF
DNA: TGTGCCACCAGCAGAGATAGGGGTACTAATGAAAAACTGTTTTTT

J: TRBJ2-2
V: TRBV7-2
size: -
D: -
CDR3: CASSLNRGTGELFF
DNA: TGTGCCAGCAGCCTAAACCGGGGTACCGGGGAGCTGTTTTTT

J: TRBJ2-3
V: TRBV30
size: -
D: TRBD1
CDR3: CALGDRGLKGQYF
DNA: TGTGCCCTTGGGGACAGGGGGTTGAAGGGACAGTATTTT

J: TRBJ1-2
V: TRBV7-2
size: -
D: TRBD1
CDR3: CASSLVDRVYGYTF
DNA: TGTGCCAGCAGCTTAGTGGACAGGGTCTATGGCTACACCTTC

J: TRBJ1-1
V: TRBV5-1
size: -
D: -
CDR3: CASSFVGDTEAFF
DNA: TGCGCCAGCAGCTTCGTAGGAGACACTGAAGCTTTCTTT

J: TRBJ1-3
V: TRBV5-4
size: -
D: -
CDR3: CASSLQGSGNTIYF
DNA: TGTGCCAGCAGCTTACAGGGATCTGGAAACACCATATATTTT

J: TRBJ2-3
V: TRBV5-5
size: -
D: TRBD1
CDR3: CASSSTGGVDTQYF
DNA: TGTGCCAGCAGCTCGACAGGGGGCGTAGATACGCAGTATTTT

J: TRBJ1-5
V: TRBV2
size: -
D: -
CDR3: CASSPQGKNDQPQHF
DNA: TGTGCCAGCAGTCCTCAGGGGAAAAACGATCAGCCCCAGCATTTT

J: TRBJ2-7
V: TRBV7-9
size: -
D: TRBD2
CDR3: CASSSLAGGSYEQYF
DNA: TGTGCCAGCAGCTCGCTAGCGGGAGGGTCCTACGAGCAGTACTTC

J: TRBJ2-2
V: TRBV10-1
size: -
D: -
CDR3: CASSKTTNTGELFF
DNA: TGCGCCAGCAGTAAAACTACGAACACCGGGGAGCTGTTTTTT

J: TRBJ1-6
V: TRBV7-2
size: -
D: -
CDR3: CASSLSGYNSPLHF
DNA: TGTGCCAGCAGCTTATCAGGGTATAATTCACCCCTCCACTTT

J: TRBJ1-6
V: TRBV28
size: once
D: TRBD1
CDR3: CASRNRGNSPLHF
DNA: TGTGCCAGCAGAAACAGGGGTAATTCACCCCTCCACTTT

J: TRBJ1-1
V: TRBV28
size: -
D: -
CDR3: CASRTGPTEAFF
DNA: TGTGCCAGCAGGACAGGCCCCACTGAAGCTTTCTTT

J: TRBJ2-7
V: TRBV4-1
size: -
D: TRBD2
CDR3: CASSQLTSGASYEQYF
DNA: TGCGCCAGCAGCCAACTGACTAGCGGGGCTTCCTACGAGCAGTACTTC

J: TRBJ2-1
V: TRBV2
size: -
D: TRBD2
CDR3: CASSDLAGYVNEQFF
DNA: TGTGCCAGCAGTGATTTAGCGGGATACGTAAATGAGCAGTTCTTC

J: TRBJ2-7
V: TRBV6-6
size: -
D: -
CDR3: CASSYSGGPYEQYF
DNA: TGTGCCAGCAGTTATTCCGGAGGACCCTACGAGCAGTACTTC

J: TRBJ2-3
V: TRBV3-1/TRBV3-2
size: -
D: -
CDR3: CASSQLFRRDTQYF
DNA: TGTGCCAGCAGCCAACTTTTTCGCAGGGATACGCAGTATTTT

J: TRBJ1-1
V: TRBV10-3
size: -
D: TRBD1
CDR3: CAISGPRDRDTEAFF
DNA: TGTGCCATCAGTGGCCCCCGGGACAGGGACACTGAAGCTTTCTTT

J: TRBJ2-1
V: TRBV29-1
size: -
D: -
CDR3: CSGHRGNEQFF
DNA: TGCAGCGGACACCGTGGGAATGAGCAGTTCTTC

J: TRBJ1-2
V: TRBV3-1/TRBV3-2
size: -
D: -
CDR3: CASSQSDGYTF
DNA: TGTGCCAGCAGCCAATCTGATGGCTACACCTTC

J: TRBJ2-7
V: TRBV30
size: few
D: -
CDR3: CAWSGGPDGSFYEQYF
DNA: TGTGCCTGGAGCGGGGGACCAGATGGATCGTTCTACGAGCAGTACTTC

J: TRBJ2-1
V: TRBV7-3
size: -
D: TRBD2
CDR3: CASSSPLAGSNEQFF
DNA: TGTGCCAGCAGCTCTCCGTTAGCGGGGTCCAATGAGCAGTTCTTC

J: TRBJ2-1
V: TRBV11-3
size: -
D: TRBD2
CDR3: CASSPLAGYDNEQFF
DNA: TGTGCCAGCAGCCCACTAGCGGGATACGACAATGAGCAGTTCTTC

J: TRBJ1-3
V: TRBV20-1
size: -
D: -
CDR3: CSASEENTIYF
DNA: TGCAGTGCGAGCGAAGAAAACACCATATATTTT

J: TRBJ1-2
V: TRBV30
size: -
D: TRBD1
CDR3: CAWSGTGRLYGYTF
DNA: TGTGCCTGGAGTGGGACAGGGAGACTCTATGGCTACACCTTC

J: TRBJ2-1
V: TRBV6-4
size: -
D: TRBD1
CDR3: CASSDSAGGMNEQFF
DNA: TGTGCCAGCAGTGACTCGGCAGGGGGTATGAATGAGCAGTTCTTC

J: TRBJ2-1
V: TRBV12-3/TRBV12-4
size: -
D: -
CDR3: CASSSYNEQFF
DNA: TGTGCCAGCAGTTCTTACAATGAGCAGTTCTTC

J: TRBJ2-1
V: TRBV9
size: -
D: TRBD1
CDR3: CASSVAGIQGAAHNEQFF
DNA: TGTGCCAGCAGCGTAGCCGGGATACAGGGGGCGGCCCACAATGAGCAGTTCTTC

J: TRBJ2-4
V: TRBV5-1
size: -
D: -
CDR3: CASSPSGFTNIQYF
DNA: TGCGCCAGCAGCCCCTCAGGGTTTACAAACATTCAGTACTTC

J: TRBJ2-1
V: TRBV27
size: -
D: -
CDR3: CASGPDRHYNEQFF
DNA: TGTGCCAGCGGGCCGGACAGACACTACAATGAGCAGTTCTTC

J: TRBJ2-1
V: TRBV7-2
size: once
D: TRBD2
CDR3: CASSPRGTSGYNEQFF
DNA: TGTGCCAGCAGCCCTCGCGGGACTAGCGGTTACAATGAGCAGTTCTTC

J: TRBJ2-7
V: TRBV7-2
size: -
D: TRBD1
CDR3: CASSPDRDLREQYF
DNA: TGTGCCAGCAGCCCGGACAGGGATCTACGAGAGCAGTACTTC

J: TRBJ2-1
V: TRBV4-1
size: -
D: TRBD2
CDR3: CASSQDASGYNEQFF
DNA: TGCGCCAGCAGCCAAGATGCTAGCGGGTACAATGAGCAGTTCTTC

J: TRBJ2-6
V: TRBV9
size: -
D: -
CDR3: CASTAGISGANVLTF
DNA: TGTGCCAGCACCGCCGGGATCTCTGGGGCCAACGTCCTGACTTTC

J: TRBJ2-1
V: TRBV7-8
size: -
D: -
CDR3: CASSLGAPTYNEQFF
DNA: TGTGCCAGCAGCTTAGGAGCCCCCACCTACAATGAGCAGTTCTTC

J: TRBJ2-1
V: TRBV28
size: -
D: TRBD2
CDR3: CASSLSGGGAKNEQFF
DNA: TGTGCCAGCAGTTTATCTGGCGGGGGGGCTAAAAATGAGCAGTTCTTC

J: TRBJ2-3
V: TRBV18
size: -
D: -
CDR3: CASSPGGAGGLTSTDTQYF
DNA: TGTGCCAGCTCACCAGGGGGAGCGGGCGGACTTACTAGCACAGATACGCAGTATTTT

J: TRBJ2-1
V: TRBV11-3
size: -
D: TRBD2
CDR3: CASSLDGAGVGEQFF
DNA: TGTGCCAGCAGCTTAGATGGAGCGGGAGTCGGGGAGCAGTTCTTC

J: TRBJ2-7
V: TRBV10-1
size: -
D: TRBD1
CDR3: CASSKGQQYEQYF
DNA: TGCGCCAGCAGTAAGGGACAGCAATACGAGCAGTACTTC

J: TRBJ1-2
V: TRBV28
size: -
D: -
CDR3: CASSLSRGDGYTF
DNA: TGTGCCAGCAGTTTGTCCAGGGGAGATGGCTACACCTTC

J: TRBJ2-7
V: TRBV5-4
size: -
D: TRBD2
CDR3: CASSLDRGSGSSYEQYF
DNA: TGTGCCAGCAGCTTGGACCGGGGGAGCGGGAGTTCCTACGAGCAGTACTTC

J: TRBJ1-1
V: TRBV27
size: -
D: -
CDR3: CASSSLQVMNTEAFF
DNA: TGTGCCAGCAGTTCACTACAGGTGATGAACACTGAAGCTTTCTTT

J: TRBJ2-3
V: TRBV7-8
size: -
D: TRBD2
CDR3: CASSNPSGVISDTQYF
DNA: TGTGCCAGCAGCAACCCTAGCGGGGTGATTTCAGATACGCAGTATTTT

J: TRBJ1-2
V: TRBV28
size: -
D: -
CDR3: CASSLQTPGGGYTF
DNA: TGTGCCAGCAGTTTACAGACACCCGGTGGGGGCTACACCTTC

J: TRBJ1-2
V: TRBV6-5
size: -
D: -
CDR3: CASSYSPREIYGYTF
DNA: TGTGCCAGCAGTTACTCGCCCCGGGAAATCTATGGCTACACCTTC

J: TRBJ2-3
V: TRBV9
size: -
D: -
CDR3: CASSPPFMRGRIGTQYF
DNA: TGTGCCAGCAGCCCCCCTTTTATGCGCGGTCGAATAGGTACGCAGTATTTT

J: TRBJ1-1
V: TRBV11-3
size: -
D: TRBD1
CDR3: CASSLSKPGQAITFF
DNA: TGTGCCAGCAGCTTGTCAAAACCGGGACAGGCTATAACTTTCTTT

J: TRBJ2-7
V: TRBV3-1/TRBV3-2
size: -
D: -
CDR3: CASSADSSYEQYF
DNA: TGTGCCAGCAGCGCGGACTCCTCCTACGAGCAGTACTTC

J: TRBJ2-3
V: TRBV5-4
size: -
D: TRBD2
CDR3: CASSLDGSGRAADTQYF
DNA: TGTGCCAGCAGCTTGGACGGGAGCGGGAGGGCCGCAGATACGCAGTATTTT

J: TRBJ2-3
V: TRBV28
size: -
D: -
CDR3: CASTRPGTSGTTQYF
DNA: TGTGCCAGCACCCGCCCCGGGACTTCGGGAACAACGCAGTATTTT

J: TRBJ2-7
V: TRBV5-1
size: once
D: -
CDR3: CASSLAAAYEQYF
DNA: TGCGCCAGCAGCTTGGCCGCGGCCTACGAGCAGTACTTC

J: TRBJ2-1
V: TRBV11-2
size: -
D: TRBD2
CDR3: CASSPGTSPPYNEQFF
DNA: TGTGCCAGCAGCCCCGGGACTAGCCCGCCCTACAATGAGCAGTTCTTC